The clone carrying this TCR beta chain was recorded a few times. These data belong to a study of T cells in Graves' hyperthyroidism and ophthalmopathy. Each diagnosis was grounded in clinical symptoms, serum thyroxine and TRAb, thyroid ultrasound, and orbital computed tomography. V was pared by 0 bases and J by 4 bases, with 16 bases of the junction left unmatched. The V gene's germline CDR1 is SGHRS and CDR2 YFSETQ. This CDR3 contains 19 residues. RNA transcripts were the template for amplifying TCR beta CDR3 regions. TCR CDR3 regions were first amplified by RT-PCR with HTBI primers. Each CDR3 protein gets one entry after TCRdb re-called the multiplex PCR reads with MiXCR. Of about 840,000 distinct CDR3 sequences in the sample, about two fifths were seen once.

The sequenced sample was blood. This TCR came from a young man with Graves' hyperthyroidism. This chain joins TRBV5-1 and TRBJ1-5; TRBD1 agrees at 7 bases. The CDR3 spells CASSLGEYTGAGSNQPQHF. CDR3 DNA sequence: TGCGCCAGCAGCTTGGGCGAGTATACAGGGGCCGGTTCGAATCAGCCCCAGCATTTT. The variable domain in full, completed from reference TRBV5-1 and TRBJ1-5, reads KAGVTQTPRYLIKTRGQQVTLSCSPISGHRSVSWYQQTPGQGLQFLFEYFSETQRNKGNFPGRFSGRQFSNSRSEMNVSTLELGDSALYLCASSLGEYTGAGSNQPQHFGDGTRLSIL.